This T cell receptor (beta chain) was sequenced in a study of tumor-infiltrating lymphocytes in primary liver carcinoma. Overall study: All patients had surgically resected primary liver carcinoma. The tumors ranged from about 4.2 to 11 cm across and fell within stage T1-T3 N0M0.

A remark on this clonotype: The antigen is undetermined.

Broader study findings: Bulk unsorted sampling precluded comparing CD4+ and CD8+ repertoires.

Germline V gives CDR1 MNHEY, CDR2 SVGAGI. There are 13 residues in the CDR3. The ends were cut back, 3 bases at V and 6 bases at J, with 9 bases in the middle. A constant-region primer primed TCR beta cDNA synthesis from roughly 520 ng of total RNA. TCR beta libraries came from three nested multiplex PCR rounds using slightly modified ARM-PCR. TRBV1-TRBV30 forward and Cbeta reverse primers drove the first two roughly 10-cycle rounds. TCRdb fed the multiplex PCR reads into MiXCR, producing one record per CDR3 protein. The sample consists of just over 300,000 distinct CDR3 sequences, approximately 54% of them appearing once. Alongside blood RNA obtained from unsorted whole blood, germline DNA was also extracted.

This sequence joins TRBV6-5 and TRBJ2-1; tentative D call: TRBD1 (5 bases). Sequences were obtained from peripheral blood. The origin of this receptor is a young woman with primary liver carcinoma and hepatitis B virus infection. The CDR3: CASSYVGPNEQFF. The CDR3 DNA is TGTGCCAGCAGTTATGTGGGGCCCAATGAGCAGTTCTTC.